The table lists the clone carrying this T cell receptor beta chain with a count of one. No antigen is known for it. An end of the junction differs from the germline gene, which may be a read error. The study co-extracted DNA and RNA from approximately 20-30 mg of unsorted bulk tissue. This entry comes from a study of tumor-infiltrating lymphocytes in primary liver carcinoma. In the study overall: Enrolled patients were male and female, aged 30 to 69 years.

This CDR3 is built from 14 residues. The germline V gene encodes CDR1 SQVTM and CDR2 ANQGSEA. Study outcomes and limitations: Lower overlap was observed for tumor-adjacent and tumor-blood pairs relative to tumor region pairs. Tumors had a significantly higher top-250-clone fraction than blood (p = 0.039). A fraction of only about 7.5-24% of top clones appeared in all five tumor regions.

A constant-region primer primed TCR beta cDNA synthesis from 500 ng of total RNA. Libraries of TCR beta came from three nested multiplex PCR rounds with slightly modified ARM-PCR. Investigators reported that the first two PCR rounds, at 10 to 11 cycles each, used TRBV1-TRBV30 forward primers with a C-beta reverse primer. TCRdb fed the multiplex PCR reads into MiXCR, producing one record per CDR3 protein. The sample consists of about 23,000 distinct CDR3 sequences, roughly four fifths of them appearing once. The material sequenced was liver tumor tissue from sampling region 5. Noted subset: tumor region T5, tumor centre. This TCR was recovered from a woman aged 25 to 39 with primary liver carcinoma and hepatitis B virus infection. The genes are TRBV29-1 and TRBJ2-7, with D unclear. DNA of the CDR3: TGCAGCGCAACGGCTTCCACCACATCTGGCGAGCAATACTTC. Amino acid sequence: CSATASTTSGEQYF.